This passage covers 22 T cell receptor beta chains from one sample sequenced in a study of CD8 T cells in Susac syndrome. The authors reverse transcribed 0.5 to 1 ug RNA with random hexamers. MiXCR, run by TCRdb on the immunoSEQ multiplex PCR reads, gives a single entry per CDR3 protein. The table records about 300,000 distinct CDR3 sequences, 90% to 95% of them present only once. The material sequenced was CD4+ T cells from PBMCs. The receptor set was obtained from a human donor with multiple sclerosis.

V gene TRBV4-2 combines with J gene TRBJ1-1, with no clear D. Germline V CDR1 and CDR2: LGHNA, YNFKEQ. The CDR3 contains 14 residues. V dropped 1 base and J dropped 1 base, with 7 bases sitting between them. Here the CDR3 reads CASSQVRGNTEAFF. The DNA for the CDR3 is TGTGCCAGCAGCCAAGTACGGGGGAACACTGAAGCTTTCTTT.

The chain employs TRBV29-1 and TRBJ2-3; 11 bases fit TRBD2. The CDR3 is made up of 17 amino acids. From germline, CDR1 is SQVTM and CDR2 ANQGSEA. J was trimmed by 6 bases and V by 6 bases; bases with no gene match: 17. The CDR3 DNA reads TGCAGCGTCGGAGACCGAGGGATAGCGGGAGGGCTGGATACGCAGTATTTT. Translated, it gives CSVGDRGIAGGLDTQYF.

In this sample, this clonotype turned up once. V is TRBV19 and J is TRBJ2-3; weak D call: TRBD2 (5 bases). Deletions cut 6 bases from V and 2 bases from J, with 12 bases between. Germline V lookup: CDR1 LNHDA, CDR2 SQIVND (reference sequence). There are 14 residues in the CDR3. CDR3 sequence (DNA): TGTGCCAGTAGAGAAGCGGATCTCACAGATACGCAGTATTTT. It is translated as CASREADLTDTQYF.

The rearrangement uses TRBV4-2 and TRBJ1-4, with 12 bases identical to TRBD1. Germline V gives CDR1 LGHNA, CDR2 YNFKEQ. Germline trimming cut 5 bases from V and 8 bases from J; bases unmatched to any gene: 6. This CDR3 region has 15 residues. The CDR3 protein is CASSVDGTGGEKLFF. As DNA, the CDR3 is TGTGCCAGCAGCGTCGACGGGACAGGGGGCGAAAAACTGTTTTTT.

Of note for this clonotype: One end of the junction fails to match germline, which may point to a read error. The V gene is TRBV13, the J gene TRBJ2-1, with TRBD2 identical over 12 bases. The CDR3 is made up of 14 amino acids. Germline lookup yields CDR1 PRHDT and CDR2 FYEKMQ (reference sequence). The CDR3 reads CASSYDRRTSGASF. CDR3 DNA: TGTGCCAGCAGCTACGACAGACGGACTAGCGGGGCTTCCTTC.

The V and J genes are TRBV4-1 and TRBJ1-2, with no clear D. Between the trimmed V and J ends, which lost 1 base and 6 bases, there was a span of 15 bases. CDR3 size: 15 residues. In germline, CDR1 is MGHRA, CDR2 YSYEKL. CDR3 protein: CASSQGLPPLDGYTF. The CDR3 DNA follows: TGCGCCAGCAGCCAAGGTCTTCCACCTCTCGATGGCTACACCTTC.

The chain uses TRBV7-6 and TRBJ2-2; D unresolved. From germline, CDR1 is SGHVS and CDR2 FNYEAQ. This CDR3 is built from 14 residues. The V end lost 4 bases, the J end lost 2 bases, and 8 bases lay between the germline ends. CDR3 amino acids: CASSSNPNTGELFF. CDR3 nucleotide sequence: TGTGCCAGCAGCTCAAATCCCAACACCGGGGAGCTGTTTTTT.

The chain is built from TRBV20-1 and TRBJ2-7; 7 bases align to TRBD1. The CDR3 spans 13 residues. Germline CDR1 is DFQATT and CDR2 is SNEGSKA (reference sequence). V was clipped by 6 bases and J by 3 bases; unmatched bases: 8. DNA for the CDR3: TGCAGTGCCAGTAAACCAGGGGGCTACGAGCAGTACTTC. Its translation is CSASKPGGYEQYF.

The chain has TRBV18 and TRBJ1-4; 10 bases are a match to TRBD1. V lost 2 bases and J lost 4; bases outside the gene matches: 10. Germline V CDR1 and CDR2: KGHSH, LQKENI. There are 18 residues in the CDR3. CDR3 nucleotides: TGTGCCAGCTCACCAACTGCTCTCGGACAGGGGGTTAATGAAAAACTGTTTTTT. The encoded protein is CASSPTALGQGVNEKLFF.

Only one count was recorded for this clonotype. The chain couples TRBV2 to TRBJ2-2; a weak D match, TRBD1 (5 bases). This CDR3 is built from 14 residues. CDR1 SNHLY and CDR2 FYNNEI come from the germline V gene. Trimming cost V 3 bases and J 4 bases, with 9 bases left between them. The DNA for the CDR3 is TGTGCCAGCAGTGATACCAGGGCCACCGGGGAGCTGTTTTTT. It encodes CASSDTRATGELFF. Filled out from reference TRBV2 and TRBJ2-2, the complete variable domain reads EPEVTQTPSHQVTQMGQEVILRCVPISNHLYFYWYRQILGQKVEFLVSFYNNEISEKSEIFDDQFSVERPDGSNFTLKIRSTKLEDSAMYFCASSDTRATGELFFGEGSRLTVL.

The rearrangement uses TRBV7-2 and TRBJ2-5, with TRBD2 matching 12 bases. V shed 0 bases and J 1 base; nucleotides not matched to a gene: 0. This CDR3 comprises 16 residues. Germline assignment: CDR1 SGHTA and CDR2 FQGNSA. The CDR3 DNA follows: TGTGCCAGCAGCTTAGCACTAGCGGGAGGCCAAGAGACCCAGTACTTC. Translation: CASSLALAGGQETQYF.

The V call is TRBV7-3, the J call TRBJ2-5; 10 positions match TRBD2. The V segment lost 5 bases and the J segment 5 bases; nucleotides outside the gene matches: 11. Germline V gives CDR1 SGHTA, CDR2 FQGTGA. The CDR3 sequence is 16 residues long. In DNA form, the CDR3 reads TGTGCCAGCAGCCCAAATGCCTTAGCGGGAGGCGAGACCCAGTACTTC. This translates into CASSPNALAGGETQYF.

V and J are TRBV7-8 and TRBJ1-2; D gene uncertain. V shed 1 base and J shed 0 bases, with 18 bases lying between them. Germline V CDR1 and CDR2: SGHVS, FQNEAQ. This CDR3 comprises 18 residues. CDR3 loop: CASSLGRVPTPTNYGYTF. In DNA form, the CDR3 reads TGTGCCAGCAGCTTAGGTCGGGTCCCTACCCCTACTAACTATGGCTACACCTTC.

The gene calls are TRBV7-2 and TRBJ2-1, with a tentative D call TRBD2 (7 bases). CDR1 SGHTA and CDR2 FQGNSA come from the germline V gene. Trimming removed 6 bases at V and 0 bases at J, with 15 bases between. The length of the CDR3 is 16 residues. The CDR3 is CASRRGGRGSYNEQFF. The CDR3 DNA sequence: TGTGCCAGCAGGAGGGGGGGACGTGGCTCCTACAATGAGCAGTTCTTC.

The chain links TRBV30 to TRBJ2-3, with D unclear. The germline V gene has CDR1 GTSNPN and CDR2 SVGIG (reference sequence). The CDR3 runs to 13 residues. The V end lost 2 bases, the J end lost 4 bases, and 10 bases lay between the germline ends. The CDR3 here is CAWSTAMADTQYF. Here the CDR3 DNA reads TGTGCCTGGAGTACGGCGATGGCAGATACGCAGTATTTT.

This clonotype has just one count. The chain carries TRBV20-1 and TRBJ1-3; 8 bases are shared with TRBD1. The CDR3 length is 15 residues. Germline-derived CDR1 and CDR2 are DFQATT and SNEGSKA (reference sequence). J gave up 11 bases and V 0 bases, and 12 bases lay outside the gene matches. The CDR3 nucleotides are TGCAGTGCTAGAGATCGGGCCAGGGGGCAATCCGCCATATATTTT. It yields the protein CSARDRARGQSAIYF.

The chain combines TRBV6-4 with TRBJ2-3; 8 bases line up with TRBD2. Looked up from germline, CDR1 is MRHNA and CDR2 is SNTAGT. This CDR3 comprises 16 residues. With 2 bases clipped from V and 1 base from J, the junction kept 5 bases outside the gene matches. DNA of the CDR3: TGTGCCAGCAGTGACGGTCGGGGGGGCGGCACAGATACGCAGTATTTT. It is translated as CASSDGRGGGTDTQYF.

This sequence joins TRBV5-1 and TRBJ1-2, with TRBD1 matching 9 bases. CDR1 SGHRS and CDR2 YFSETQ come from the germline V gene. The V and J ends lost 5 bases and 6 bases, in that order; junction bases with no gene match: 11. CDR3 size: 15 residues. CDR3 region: CASSSEGTGMDGYTF. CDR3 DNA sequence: TGCGCCAGCAGTTCGGAGGGGACAGGGATGGATGGCTACACCTTC.

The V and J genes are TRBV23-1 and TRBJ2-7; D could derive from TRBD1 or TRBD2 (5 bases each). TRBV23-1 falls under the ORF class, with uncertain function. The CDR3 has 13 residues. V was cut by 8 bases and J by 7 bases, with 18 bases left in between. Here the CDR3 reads CASPRRKGREQYF. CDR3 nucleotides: TGCGCCAGCCCACGACGAAAGGGGAGAGAGCAGTACTTC.

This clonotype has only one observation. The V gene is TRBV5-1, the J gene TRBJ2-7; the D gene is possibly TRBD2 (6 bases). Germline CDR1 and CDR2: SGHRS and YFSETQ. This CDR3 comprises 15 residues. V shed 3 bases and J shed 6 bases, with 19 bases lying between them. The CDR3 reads CASSSQGGPGTEQYF. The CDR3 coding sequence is TGCGCCAGCAGCTCGCAAGGAGGGCCGGGAACCGAGCAGTACTTC.

This chain's CDR3 is CASSLWGATKEGQFF. Here the CDR3 DNA reads TGCGCCAGCAGCTTGTGGGGGGCGACAAAGGAAGGGCAGTTCTTC. The chain links TRBV5-1 to TRBJ2-1; D tentatively reads TRBD1 or TRBD2 (6 bases each). Germline CDR1 SGHRS, CDR2 YFSETQ. CDR3 size: 15 residues. With 1 base removed from V and 12 bases from J, the gap between germline ends came to 20 bases.

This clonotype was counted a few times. The CDR3 region is CASGEETQYF. CDR3 in DNA: TGTGCCAGCGGGGAAGAGACCCAGTACTTC. This rearrangement joins TRBV19 to TRBJ2-5, with D perhaps TRBD2 (5 bases). Germline values: CDR1 LNHDA, CDR2 SQIVND (reference sequence). Trimming shortened V by 9 bases and J by 3 bases, and 5 bases separated the two germline ends. The CDR3 sequence is 10 residues long.